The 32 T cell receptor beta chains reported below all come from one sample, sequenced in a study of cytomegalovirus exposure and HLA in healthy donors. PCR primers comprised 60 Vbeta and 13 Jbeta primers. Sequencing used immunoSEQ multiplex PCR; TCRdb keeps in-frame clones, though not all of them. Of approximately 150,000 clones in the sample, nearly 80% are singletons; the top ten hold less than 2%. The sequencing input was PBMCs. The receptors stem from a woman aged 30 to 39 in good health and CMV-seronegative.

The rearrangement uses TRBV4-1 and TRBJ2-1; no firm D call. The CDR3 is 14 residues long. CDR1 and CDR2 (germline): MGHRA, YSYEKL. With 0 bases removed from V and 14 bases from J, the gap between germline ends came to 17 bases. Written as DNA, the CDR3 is TGCGCCAGCAGCCAAGATCCTGCCCCCACAAAGAAGTTCTTC. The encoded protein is CASSQDPAPTKKFF.

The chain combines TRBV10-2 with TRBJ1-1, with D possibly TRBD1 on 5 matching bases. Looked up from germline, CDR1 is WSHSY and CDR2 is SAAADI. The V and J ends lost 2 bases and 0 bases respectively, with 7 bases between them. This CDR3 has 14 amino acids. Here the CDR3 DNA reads TGCGCCAGCAGTGAGAGACAGTTGAACACTGAAGCTTTCTTT. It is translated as CASSERQLNTEAFF.

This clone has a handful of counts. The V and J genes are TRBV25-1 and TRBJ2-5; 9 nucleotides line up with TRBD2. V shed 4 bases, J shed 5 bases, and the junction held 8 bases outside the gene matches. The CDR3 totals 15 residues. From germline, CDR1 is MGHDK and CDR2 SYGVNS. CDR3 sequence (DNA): TGTGCCAGCAGTGCCCCTAGCGGGGACGGGGAGACCCAGTACTTC. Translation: CASSAPSGDGETQYF.

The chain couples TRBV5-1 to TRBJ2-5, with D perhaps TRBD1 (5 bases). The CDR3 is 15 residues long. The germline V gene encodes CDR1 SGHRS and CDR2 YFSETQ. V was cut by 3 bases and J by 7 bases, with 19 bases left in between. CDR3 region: CASSSRLEGTGTQYF. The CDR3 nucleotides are TGCGCCAGCAGCTCTCGACTCGAAGGCACAGGGACCCAGTACTTC.

Here the CDR3 reads CASSITGTGRYEQYF. CDR3 nucleotide sequence: TGTGCCAGCAGCATAACCGGGACAGGCCGCTACGAGCAGTACTTC. The chain employs TRBV13 and TRBJ2-7, with 8 positions matching TRBD1. The V gene end was trimmed by 5 bases and the J gene end by 3 bases; junction bases not matched to a gene: 9. Germline values: CDR1 PRHDT, CDR2 FYEKMQ (reference sequence). The CDR3 sequence is 15 residues long.

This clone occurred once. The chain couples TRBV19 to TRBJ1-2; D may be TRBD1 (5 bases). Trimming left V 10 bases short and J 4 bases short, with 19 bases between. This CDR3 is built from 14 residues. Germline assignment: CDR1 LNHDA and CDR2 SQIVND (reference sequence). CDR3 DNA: TGTGCCACCGGGAGAGAGGGGTTGTTCTATGGCTACACCTTC. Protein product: CATGREGLFYGYTF.

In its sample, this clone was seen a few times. The CDR3 sequence is CASSLEDTYGYTF. CDR3 DNA sequence: TGTGCCAGCAGCTTGGAGGACACCTATGGCTACACCTTC. This chain links TRBV5-4 with TRBJ1-2; D is possibly TRBD1 (5 bases). V was cut by 0 bases and J by 4 bases, with 7 bases left in between. The CDR3 runs to 13 residues. Looked up from germline, CDR1 is SGHNT and CDR2 is YYREEE (reference sequence).

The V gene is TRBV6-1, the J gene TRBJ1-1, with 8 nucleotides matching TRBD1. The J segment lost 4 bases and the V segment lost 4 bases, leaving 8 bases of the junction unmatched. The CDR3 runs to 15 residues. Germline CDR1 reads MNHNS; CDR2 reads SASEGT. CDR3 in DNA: TGTGCCAGCAGTGTAGGGACAGGTTTCAGCACTGAAGCTTTCTTT. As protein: CASSVGTGFSTEAFF.

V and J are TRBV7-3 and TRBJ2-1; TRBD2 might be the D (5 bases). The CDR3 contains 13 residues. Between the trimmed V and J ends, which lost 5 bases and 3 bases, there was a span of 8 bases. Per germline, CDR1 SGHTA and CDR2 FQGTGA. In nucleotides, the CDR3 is TGTGCCAGCAGCGAAACTAGCTACAATGAGCAGTTCTTC. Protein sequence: CASSETSYNEQFF.

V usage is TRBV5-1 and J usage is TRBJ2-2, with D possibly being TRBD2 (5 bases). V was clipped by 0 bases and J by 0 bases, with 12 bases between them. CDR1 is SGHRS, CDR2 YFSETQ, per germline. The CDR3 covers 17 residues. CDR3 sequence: CASSLVGRRANTGELFF. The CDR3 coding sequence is TGCGCCAGCAGCTTGGTAGGTCGGCGGGCGAACACCGGGGAGCTGTTTTTT.

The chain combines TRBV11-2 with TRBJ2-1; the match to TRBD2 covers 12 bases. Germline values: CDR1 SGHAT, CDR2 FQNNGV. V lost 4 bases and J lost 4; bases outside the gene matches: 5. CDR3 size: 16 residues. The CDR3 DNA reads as TGTGCCAGCAGCTCTGGACTAGCGGGGATTTACAATGAGCAGTTCTTC. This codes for CASSSGLAGIYNEQFF.

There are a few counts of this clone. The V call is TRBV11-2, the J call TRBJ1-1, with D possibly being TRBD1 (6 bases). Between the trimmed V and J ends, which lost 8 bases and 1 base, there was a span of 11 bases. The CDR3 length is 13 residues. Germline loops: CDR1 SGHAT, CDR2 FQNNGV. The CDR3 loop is CASGGRANTEAFF. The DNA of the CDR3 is TGTGCCAGCGGGGGCAGGGCGAACACTGAAGCTTTCTTT.

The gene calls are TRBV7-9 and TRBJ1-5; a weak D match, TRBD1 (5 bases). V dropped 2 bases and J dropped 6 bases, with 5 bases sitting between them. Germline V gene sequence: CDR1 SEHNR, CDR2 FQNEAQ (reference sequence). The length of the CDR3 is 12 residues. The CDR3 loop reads CASSLRGQPQHF. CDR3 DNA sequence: TGTGCCAGCAGCTTAAGGGGTCAGCCCCAGCATTTT.

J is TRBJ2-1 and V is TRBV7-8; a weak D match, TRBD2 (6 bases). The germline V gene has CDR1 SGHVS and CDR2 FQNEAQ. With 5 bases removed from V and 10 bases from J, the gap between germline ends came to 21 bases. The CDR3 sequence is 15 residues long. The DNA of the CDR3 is TGTGCCAGCAGCCAGTTAGGTCTAGCCGGAGGGGAGCAGTTCTTC. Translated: CASSQLGLAGGEQFF.

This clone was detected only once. The CDR3 DNA reads as TGCGCCAGCAGCTTGGGATCGGGGGGCCCCACAGATACGCAGTATTTT. Translating it yields CASSLGSGGPTDTQYF. The chain couples TRBV5-1 to TRBJ2-3; a possible D gene is TRBD2 (7 bases). The CDR3 covers 16 residues. V dropped 0 bases and J dropped 2 bases, with 13 bases sitting between them. CDR1 and CDR2 (germline): SGHRS, YFSETQ.

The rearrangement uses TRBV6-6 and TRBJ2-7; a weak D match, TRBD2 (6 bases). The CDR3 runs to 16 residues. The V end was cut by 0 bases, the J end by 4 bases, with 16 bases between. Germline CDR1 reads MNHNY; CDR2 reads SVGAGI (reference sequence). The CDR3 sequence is CASSYSIGGRQYEQYF. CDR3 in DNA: TGTGCCAGCAGTTACTCGATTGGGGGGAGACAGTACGAGCAGTACTTC.

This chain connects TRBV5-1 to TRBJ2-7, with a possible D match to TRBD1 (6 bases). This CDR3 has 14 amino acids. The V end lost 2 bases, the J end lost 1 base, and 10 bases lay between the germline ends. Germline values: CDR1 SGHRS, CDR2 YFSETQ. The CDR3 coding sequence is TGCGCCAGCAGCTTACAGGGAATTTCCTACGAGCAGTACTTC. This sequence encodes CASSLQGISYEQYF.

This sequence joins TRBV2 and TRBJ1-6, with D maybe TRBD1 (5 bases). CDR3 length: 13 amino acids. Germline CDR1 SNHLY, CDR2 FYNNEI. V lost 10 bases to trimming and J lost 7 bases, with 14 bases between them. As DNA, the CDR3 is TGTGCCACCTCAGGGATTTTGAATTCACCCCTCCACTTT. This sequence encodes CATSGILNSPLHF.

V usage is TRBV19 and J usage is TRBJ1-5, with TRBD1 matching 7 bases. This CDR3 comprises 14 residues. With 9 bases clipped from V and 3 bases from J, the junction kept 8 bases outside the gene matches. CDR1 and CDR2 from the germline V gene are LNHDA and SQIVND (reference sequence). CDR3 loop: CASRTGVNNQPQHF. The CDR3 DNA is TGTGCCAGCCGAACAGGGGTAAACAATCAGCCCCAGCATTTT.

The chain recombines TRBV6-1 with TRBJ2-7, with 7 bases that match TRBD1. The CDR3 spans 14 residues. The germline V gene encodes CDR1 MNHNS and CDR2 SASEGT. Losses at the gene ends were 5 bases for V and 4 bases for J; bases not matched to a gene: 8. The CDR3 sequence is CASSKPTGYYEQYF. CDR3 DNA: TGTGCCAGCAGTAAGCCGACAGGGTATTACGAGCAGTACTTC.

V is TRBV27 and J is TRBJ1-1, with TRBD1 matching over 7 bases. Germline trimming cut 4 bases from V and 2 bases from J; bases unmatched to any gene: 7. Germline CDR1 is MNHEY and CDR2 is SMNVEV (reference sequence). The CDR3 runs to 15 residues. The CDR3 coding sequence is TGTGCCAGCAGTTCCCTCGGGACAGCCAACACTGAAGCTTTCTTT. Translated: CASSSLGTANTEAFF.

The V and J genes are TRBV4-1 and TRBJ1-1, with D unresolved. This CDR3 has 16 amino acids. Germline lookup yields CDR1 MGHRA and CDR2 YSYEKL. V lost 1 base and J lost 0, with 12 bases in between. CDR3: CASSQATGMMNTEAFF. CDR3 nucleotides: TGCGCCAGCAGCCAAGCGACCGGGATGATGAACACTGAAGCTTTCTTT.

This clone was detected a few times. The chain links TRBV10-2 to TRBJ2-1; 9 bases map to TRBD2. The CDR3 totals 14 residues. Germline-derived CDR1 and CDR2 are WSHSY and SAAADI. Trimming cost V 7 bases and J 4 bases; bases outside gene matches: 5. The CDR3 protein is CASIRLAGYNEQFF. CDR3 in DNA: TGCGCCAGCATCAGGCTAGCGGGGTACAATGAGCAGTTCTTC.

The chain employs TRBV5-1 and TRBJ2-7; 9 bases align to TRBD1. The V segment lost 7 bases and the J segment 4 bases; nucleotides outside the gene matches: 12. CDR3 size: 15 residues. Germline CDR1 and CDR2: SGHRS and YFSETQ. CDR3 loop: CASALGQGMEYEQYF. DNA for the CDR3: TGCGCCAGCGCCCTTGGACAGGGGATGGAGTACGAGCAGTACTTC.

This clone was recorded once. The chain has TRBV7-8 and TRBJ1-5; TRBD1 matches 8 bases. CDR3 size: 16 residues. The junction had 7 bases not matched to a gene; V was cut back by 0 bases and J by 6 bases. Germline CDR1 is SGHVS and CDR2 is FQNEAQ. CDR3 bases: TGTGCCAGCAGCTTAGCGCTCGCAGGGGGCCTTCAGCCCCAGCATTTT. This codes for CASSLALAGGLQPQHF.

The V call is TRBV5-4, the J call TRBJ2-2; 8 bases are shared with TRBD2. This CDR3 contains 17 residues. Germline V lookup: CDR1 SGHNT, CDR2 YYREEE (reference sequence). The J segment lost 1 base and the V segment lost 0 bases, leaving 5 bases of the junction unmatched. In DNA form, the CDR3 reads TGTGCCAGCAGCTTGGGCTTAGCGGGAATGAACACCGGGGAGCTGTTTTTT. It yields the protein CASSLGLAGMNTGELFF.

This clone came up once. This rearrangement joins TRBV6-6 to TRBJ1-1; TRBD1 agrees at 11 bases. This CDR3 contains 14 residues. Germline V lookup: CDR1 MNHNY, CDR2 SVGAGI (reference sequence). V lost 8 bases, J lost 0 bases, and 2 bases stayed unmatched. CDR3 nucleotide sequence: TGTGCCAGCGGACAGGGGGCAATGAACACTGAAGCTTTCTTT. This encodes CASGQGAMNTEAFF.

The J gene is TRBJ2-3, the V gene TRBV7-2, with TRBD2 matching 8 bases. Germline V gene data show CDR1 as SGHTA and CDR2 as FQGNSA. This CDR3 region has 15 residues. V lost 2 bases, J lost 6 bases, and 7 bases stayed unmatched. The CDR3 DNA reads TGTGCCAGCAGCTTAATCGGGGGGGCTGGGGATACGCAGTATTTT. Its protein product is CASSLIGGAGDTQYF.

CDR3: CASRTGTGRMNTEAFF. CDR3 DNA sequence: TGTGCCAGCAGGACCGGGACAGGGCGTATGAACACTGAAGCTTTCTTT. The chain has TRBV6-6 and TRBJ1-1; TRBD1 aligns across 9 bases. J gave up 0 bases and V 6 bases, and 8 bases lay outside the gene matches. CDR1 MNHNY and CDR2 SVGAGI come from the germline V gene (reference sequence). The CDR3 runs 16 residues.

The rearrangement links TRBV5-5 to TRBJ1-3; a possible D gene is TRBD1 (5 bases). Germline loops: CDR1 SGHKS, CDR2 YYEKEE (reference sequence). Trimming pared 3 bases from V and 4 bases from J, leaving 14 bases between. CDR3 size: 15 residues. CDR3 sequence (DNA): TGTGCCAGCAGCTGGGGGGTTAATTCGGGAAACACCATATATTTT. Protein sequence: CASSWGVNSGNTIYF.

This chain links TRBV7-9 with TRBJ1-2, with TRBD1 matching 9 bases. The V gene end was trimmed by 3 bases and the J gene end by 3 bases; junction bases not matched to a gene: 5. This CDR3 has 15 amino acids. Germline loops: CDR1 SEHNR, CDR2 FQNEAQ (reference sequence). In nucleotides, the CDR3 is TGTGCCAGCAGCTTTTTTACAGGGGGCGACTATGGCTACACCTTC. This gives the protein CASSFFTGGDYGYTF.

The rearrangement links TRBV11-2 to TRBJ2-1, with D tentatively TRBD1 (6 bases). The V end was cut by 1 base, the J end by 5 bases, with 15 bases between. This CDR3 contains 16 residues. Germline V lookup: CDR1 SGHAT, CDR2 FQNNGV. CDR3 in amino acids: CASSLGVTGKNNEQFF. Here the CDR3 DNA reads TGTGCCAGCAGCTTAGGAGTCACAGGGAAGAACAATGAGCAGTTCTTC.